One sample yielded the 16 T cell receptor beta chains listed below, sequenced in a study of T cell changes during pregnancy in multiple sclerosis. Here immunoSEQ multiplex PCR was the method, and the copy in TCRdb shows in-frame clones only, minus some. Among 30,000 or so clones listed, about nine tenths were seen once. Here the sequenced sample was CD8+ T cells from peripheral blood mononuclear cells, taken in the second trimester of pregnancy. The receptors here all came from a female donor in good health, enrolled as a control in a pregnancy study.

The table lists this clone with a count of one. This sequence joins TRBV6-6 and TRBJ2-7, with D possibly being TRBD2 (5 bases). CDR1 is MNHNY and CDR2 is SVGAGI in the germline V gene (reference sequence). V lost 8 bases to trimming and J lost 2 bases, with 16 bases between them. The CDR3 runs to 14 residues. CDR3 nucleotide sequence: TGTGCCAGCCCCCCCGGGCGGGCCACCTACGAGCAGTACTTC. It is translated as CASPPGRATYEQYF.

The chain couples TRBV6-6 to TRBJ1-5; D not certain. This CDR3 region has 12 residues. V lost 6 bases and J 5 bases, leaving 8 bases between the germline ends. Germline V gene sequence: CDR1 MNHNY, CDR2 SVGAGI (reference sequence). CDR3 region: CASSTPDQPQHF. The DNA of the CDR3 is TGTGCCAGCAGCACTCCGGATCAGCCCCAGCATTTT.

The sample holds one count of this clone. J is TRBJ2-1 and V is TRBV10-3; 8 bases align to TRBD1. There are 15 residues in the CDR3. Germline CDR1 ENHRY, CDR2 SYGVKD. The V and J ends lost 6 bases and 4 bases, in that order; junction bases with no gene match: 8. CDR3 nucleotide sequence: TGTGCCATCAGAATGGACAGGGACATGTACAATGAGCAGTTCTTC. It yields the protein CAIRMDRDMYNEQFF.

The CDR3 loop is CASSQPEGQGISPLHF. In DNA form, the CDR3 reads TGCGCCAGCAGCCAGCCCGAAGGACAGGGGATTTCACCCCTCCACTTT. The V and J genes are TRBV4-1 and TRBJ1-6; 9 nucleotides match TRBD1. This CDR3 spans 16 amino acids. After removal of 3 bases from V and 9 bases from J, the junction contained 9 bases not matched to a gene. CDR1 MGHRA and CDR2 YSYEKL come from the germline V gene.

The J gene is TRBJ1-1, the V gene TRBV15, with 8 bases lining up with TRBD1. V lost 7 bases and J lost 1; bases outside the gene matches: 8. The germline CDR1 and CDR2 sequences are LNHNV and YYDKDF (reference sequence). This CDR3 has 15 amino acids. DNA for the CDR3: TGTGCCACCACCATCGAACAGGGGGGGAACACTGAAGCTTTCTTT. Translated: CATTIEQGGNTEAFF.

This clone was recorded only once. The chain carries TRBV27 and TRBJ1-2; 7 nucleotides agree with TRBD1. Germline V gene lookup returns CDR1 MNHEY and CDR2 SMNVEV (reference sequence). The length of the CDR3 is 14 residues. V lost 5 bases and J lost 4; bases outside the gene matches: 7. The CDR3 region has the DNA TGTGCCAGCAGTCCCGATGACAGGGTCTATGGCTACACCTTC. Translating gives CASSPDDRVYGYTF.

This clone was detected only a few times. The chain has TRBV7-9 and TRBJ2-1, with 16 bases that match TRBD2. Germline loops: CDR1 SEHNR, CDR2 FQNEAQ (reference sequence). The CDR3 has 19 amino acids. Losses at the gene ends were 5 bases for V and 7 bases for J; bases not matched to a gene: 14. As DNA, the CDR3 is TGTGCCAGCAGCCCGATAGATGGGACTAGCGGGGGGGCGAGAAATGAGCAGTTCTTC. Its translation: CASSPIDGTSGGARNEQFF.

V and J are TRBV27 and TRBJ1-5; D uncertain. Looked up from germline, CDR1 is MNHEY and CDR2 is SMNVEV (reference sequence). V was shortened by 6 bases and J by 6 bases, with 12 bases between the two germline ends. This CDR3 is built from 13 residues. CDR3 residues: CASSLTEGQPQHF. CDR3 coding DNA: TGTGCCAGCAGCCTGACCGAGGGTCAGCCCCAGCATTTT.

The V and J genes are TRBV6-5 and TRBJ1-1, with 9 positions matching TRBD1. CDR3 length equals 13 residues. J gave up 3 bases and V 6 bases, and 2 bases lay outside the gene matches. The germline gives CDR1 MNHEY, CDR2 SVGAGI. The CDR3 coding sequence is TGTGCCAGCAGCGGACAGGGGTACACTGAAGCTTTCTTT. Its translation: CASSGQGYTEAFF.

The V gene is TRBV9, the J gene TRBJ2-7; TRBD2 matches 7 bases. The CDR3 has 15 amino acids. Germline V gene sequence: CDR1 SGDLS, CDR2 YYNGEE. Trimming cost V 0 bases and J 7 bases; bases outside gene matches: 10. CDR3 coding DNA: TGTGCCAGCAGCGTAGATACAGCCGTGGGGGGGGAGCAGTACTTC. The encoded protein is CASSVDTAVGGEQYF.

This rearrangement joins TRBV30 to TRBJ2-7; tentatively, D is TRBD1 (5 bases). V was cut by 1 base and J by 3 bases, with 19 bases left in between. CDR1 GTSNPN and CDR2 SVGIG come from the germline V gene (reference sequence). The CDR3 loop spans 16 amino acids. CDR3 bases: TGTGCCTGGAGTGCCCGGGTAGGGGCCAACTTCTACGAGCAGTACTTC. Encoded protein: CAWSARVGANFYEQYF.

The chain carries TRBV11-3 and TRBJ1-2; TRBD1 is a possible D gene (5 bases). The V end was cut by 5 bases, the J end by 2 bases, with 21 bases between. Germline lookup yields CDR1 SGHNT and CDR2 YENEEA. This CDR3 has 17 amino acids. The CDR3 coding sequence is TGTGCCAGCAGCACCACCTCGGGCAGGGACTTAAACTATGGCTACACCTTC. Residues: CASSTTSGRDLNYGYTF.

V and J are TRBV28 and TRBJ1-1; TRBD1 might be the D (6 bases). The germline V gene encodes CDR1 MDHEN and CDR2 SYDVKM. This CDR3 spans 15 amino acids. The ends were cut back, 6 bases at V and 3 bases at J, with 17 bases in the middle. The DNA of the CDR3 is TGTGCCAGCAGCCCCACCGGGACACTAGACACTGAAGCTTTCTTT. This sequence encodes CASSPTGTLDTEAFF. Full variable domain (outside the CDR3, taken from reference TRBV28 and TRBJ1-1): DVKVTQSSRYLVKRTGEKVFLECVQDMDHENMFWYRQDPGLGLRLIYFSYDVKMKEKGDIPEGYSVSREKKERFSLILESASTNQTSMYLCASSPTGTLDTEAFFGQGTRLTVV.

This chain connects TRBV2 to TRBJ2-7, with D maybe TRBD1 (5 bases). CDR3 length: 14 residues. V lost 7 bases and J lost 2, with 15 bases in between. The germline CDR1 and CDR2 sequences are SNHLY and FYNNEI. CDR3 nucleotides: TGTGCCAGCATTAGTTTTGACAGTCCCTACGAGCAGTACTTC. Translation gives CASISFDSPYEQYF.

The chain joins TRBV4-3 to TRBJ1-1; 7 bases agree with TRBD1. V lost 5 bases to trimming and J lost 5 bases; unmatched junction nucleotides: 11. The CDR3 covers 15 residues. CDR1 is LGHNA and CDR2 is YSLEER in the germline V gene. The CDR3 coding sequence is TGCGCCAGCAGCGCCCTTTGGGCAGGGGGAACTGAAGCTTTCTTT. Protein: CASSALWAGGTEAFF.

The chain couples TRBV30 to TRBJ1-4, with D hard to call. The germline gives CDR1 GTSNPN, CDR2 SVGIG (reference sequence). The CDR3 is made up of 14 amino acids. Trimming pared 2 bases from V and 3 bases from J, leaving 10 bases between. CDR3 sequence reads: CAWSNIFANEKLFF. The CDR3 nucleotides read TGTGCCTGGAGTAACATATTTGCTAATGAAAAACTGTTTTTT.